This T cell receptor (beta chain) is drawn from a study of cytomegalovirus exposure and HLA in healthy donors. Study-wide background: A data release that came early held approximately 85 million unique TCRs from HLA-typed donors.

The PCR was carried out with 60 Vbeta primers and 13 Jbeta primers. Sequenced by immunoSEQ multiplex PCR; TCRdb stores in-frame clones only, minus some. The sample shows more than 150,000 clones, 75% to 85% of them seen only once. A remark on this clone: Antigen: not known.

The CDR3 is made up of 16 amino acids. Losses at the gene ends were 0 bases for V and 4 bases for J; bases not matched to a gene: 6. The germline CDR1 and CDR2 sequences are SGHRS and YFSETQ. Overall study results and limits: There was a cluster of highly shared sequence variants that was likely a sequencing artifact. Later analysis associated a missense DCLRE1C variant with TCR beta V- and J-gene trimming. CMV serostatus alone was available as immune exposure information.

This TCR was recovered from a boy aged 5-17 years in good health and CMV-seronegative. The sequenced sample consisted of PBMCs. The chain carries TRBV5-1 and TRBJ1-3, with 8 bases aligning to TRBD1. The CDR3 loop reads CASSLEQGAAGNTIYF. CDR3 in DNA: TGCGCCAGCAGCTTGGAGCAGGGGGCCGCAGGAAACACCATATATTTT.